This TCR beta chain was obtained from a study of blood T cells in healthy people across ages. Whole-study context: Template switching recovered approximately one barcoded beta molecule for every two T cells.

Staff drew ten milliliters of peripheral blood from each donor. The CDR3 is 15 amino acids. Germline V gene data show CDR1 as DFQATT and CDR2 as SNEGSKA (reference sequence). V was shortened by 2 bases and J by 2 bases, with 14 bases between the two germline ends. This clonotype was counted at least ten times. Then a second PCR, running about 6 to 11 cycles, was carried out with a sample-barcoded 5' primer and a J-beta primer mix. Every single cDNA molecule received a tag from a template-switch adaptor with 12 random nucleotides. In TCRdb, the 5' RACE reads were re-called with MiXCR into one record per CDR3 protein. This table holds hundreds of thousands of distinct CDR3 sequences, 45% to 60% found once.

The receptor comes from a woman aged 80 or over in good health. V and J are TRBV20-1 and TRBJ2-3; D possibly corresponds to TRBD1 (6 bases). Sequencing used blood. Here the CDR3 DNA reads TGCAGTGCTAGACGAGGACAGCTACTCACAGATACGCAGTATTTT. This codes for CSARRGQLLTDTQYF.